A single sample gave rise to the 2 T cell receptor beta chains below, sequenced in a study of blood T cells in healthy people across ages. Alongside a J-beta primer mix, a sample-barcoded 5' primer served in a second PCR lasting roughly 6 to 12 cycles. Via MiXCR, TCRdb re-called the 5' RACE reads, giving one row per CDR3 protein. The sample has about 900,000 distinct CDR3 sequences, 62% seen once; the top ten hold about a quarter. Sequenced sample: blood. The receptors were gathered from a man in his thirties or forties in good health.

This clonotype has just a few counts. V is TRBV6-6 and J is TRBJ2-5, with a weak D call TRBD1 (5 bases). The CDR3 has 13 amino acids. V lost 6 bases, J lost 5 bases, and 13 bases lay in between. The germline V gene has CDR1 MNHNY and CDR2 SVGAGI (reference sequence). The CDR3 DNA reads TGTGCCAGCAGCCCTTCAGGGTTGGAGACCCAGTACTTC. Its translation: CASSPSGLETQYF.

The CDR3, as DNA: TGCAGCGTAGGGACTGTCGGCAATGAGCAGTTCTTC. Translation: CSVGTVGNEQFF. This sequence joins TRBV29-1 and TRBJ2-1; D possibly corresponds to TRBD2 (6 bases). Germline CDR1 reads SQVTM; CDR2 reads ANQGSEA. The CDR3 is 12 amino acids. V was pared by 6 bases and J by 6 bases, with 12 bases between.